This TCR beta chain was obtained from a study of blood T cell repertoires in COVID-19. Study-wide context: COVID-19 samples collected from the United States, Italy and Spain covered acute and convalescent phases. Sources were T cells, B-cell-depleted T cells, or PBMCs; the material itself was cDNA or gDNA.

Assay used: immunoSEQ multiplex PCR; TCRdb lists only in-frame clones, some missing. The sample lists roughly 80,000 clones, around 83% occurring once. In germline, CDR1 is SGHTA, CDR2 FQGNSA. The CDR3 has 16 residues. V lost 5 bases, J lost 0 bases, and 11 bases lay in between. Input material: peripheral blood. This clonotype originated in a woman aged 60 to 75 with acute or convalescent COVID-19. The V gene is TRBV7-2, the J gene TRBJ1-6; D gene unclear. As DNA, the CDR3 is TGTGCCAGCAGCGGACCGGGGAGCTCCTATAATTCACCCCTCCACTTT. This translates into CASSGPGSSYNSPLHF.